This T cell receptor beta chain is from a study of blood T cell repertoires in COVID-19. Study at large: Sample material is recorded as cDNA or gDNA derived from T cells, B-cell-depleted T cells, or PBMCs.

The CDR3 contains 16 residues. Trimming cost V 1 base and J 0 bases, with 10 bases left between them. Per germline, CDR1 LGHDT and CDR2 YNNKEL (reference sequence). Only in-frame clones appear in the TCRdb table, and some are missing; sequencing was by immunoSEQ multiplex PCR. The sample records approximately 130,000 clones, about four fifths being singletons. This sequence joins TRBV3-1 (or the pseudogene TRBV3-2) and TRBJ1-3, with D tentatively TRBD1 (5 bases). Sequenced: peripheral blood. The clonotype was recovered from a human donor in a cohort sampled during active COVID-19. The CDR3 reads CASSQVGVLSGNTIYF. CDR3 DNA sequence: TGTGCCAGCAGCCAAGTAGGGGTTCTCTCTGGAAACACCATATATTTT.